A few counts support the clone carrying this T cell receptor (beta chain). The CDR3 is 16 amino acids. Germline assignment: CDR1 MNHNS and CDR2 SASEGT. V was cut by 0 bases and J by 4 bases, with 15 bases left in between. Amplification from RNA transcripts yielded the TCR beta CDR3 regions. An initial RT-PCR round employing HTBI primers preceded a second-round multiplex PCR. MiXCR, run by TCRdb on the multiplex PCR reads, gives a single entry per CDR3 protein. The table has about 620,000 distinct CDR3 sequences, over 20% seen once. The data were taken from a study of Graves' ophthalmopathy and Graves' hyperthyroidism.

The rearrangement links TRBV6-1 to TRBJ1-2; D is perhaps TRBD1 (6 bases). The specimen was peripheral blood. This receptor was identified in a woman aged 18-29 years with stable Graves' hyperthyroidism. Some clones in this sample may be carry-over from other donors' samples. As DNA, the CDR3 is TGTGCCAGCAGTGAAGCGGGACAAGGGACTACCTATGGCTACACCTTC. The encoded protein is CASSEAGQGTTYGYTF.